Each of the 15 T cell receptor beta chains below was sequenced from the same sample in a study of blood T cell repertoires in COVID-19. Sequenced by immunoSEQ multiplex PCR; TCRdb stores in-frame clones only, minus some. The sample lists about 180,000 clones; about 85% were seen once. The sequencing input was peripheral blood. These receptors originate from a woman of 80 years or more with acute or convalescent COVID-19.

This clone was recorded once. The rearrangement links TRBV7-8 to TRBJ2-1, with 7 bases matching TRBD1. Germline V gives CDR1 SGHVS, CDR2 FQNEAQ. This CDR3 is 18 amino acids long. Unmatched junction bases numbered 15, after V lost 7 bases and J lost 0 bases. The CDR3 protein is CASTPLDRPHSSYNEQFF. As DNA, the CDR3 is TGTGCCAGCACACCGTTGGACAGGCCCCATAGCTCCTACAATGAGCAGTTCTTC. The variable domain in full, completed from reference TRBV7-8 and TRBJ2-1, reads GAGVSQSPRYKVAKRGQDVALRCDPISGHVSLFWYQQALGQGPEFLTYFQNEAQLDKSGLPSDRFFAERPEGSVSTLKIQRTQQEDSAVYLCASTPLDRPHSSYNEQFFGPGTRLTVL.

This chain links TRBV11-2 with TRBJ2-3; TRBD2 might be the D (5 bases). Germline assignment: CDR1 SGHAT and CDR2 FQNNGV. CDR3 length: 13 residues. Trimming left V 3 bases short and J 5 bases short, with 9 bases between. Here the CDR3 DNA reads TGTGCCAGCAGCTTCGGGGTGAGAGATACGCAGTATTTT. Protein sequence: CASSFGVRDTQYF.

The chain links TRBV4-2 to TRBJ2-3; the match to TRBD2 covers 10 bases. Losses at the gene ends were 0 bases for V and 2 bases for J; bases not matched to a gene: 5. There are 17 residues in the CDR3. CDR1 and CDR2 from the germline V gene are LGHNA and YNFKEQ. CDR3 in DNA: TGTGCCAGCAGCCAAGATATTACTAGCGGGACCACAGATACGCAGTATTTT. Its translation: CASSQDITSGTTDTQYF.

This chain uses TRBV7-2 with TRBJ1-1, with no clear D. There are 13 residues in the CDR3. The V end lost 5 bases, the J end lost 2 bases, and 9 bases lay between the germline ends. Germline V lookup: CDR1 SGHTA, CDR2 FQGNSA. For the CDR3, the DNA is TGTGCCAGCAGCGTTACCAGAAACACTGAAGCTTTCTTT. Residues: CASSVTRNTEAFF. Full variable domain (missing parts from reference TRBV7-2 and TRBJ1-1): GAGVSQSPSNKVTEKGKDVELRCDPISGHTALYWYRQSLGQGLEFLIYFQGNSAPDKSGLPSDRFSAERTGGSVSTLTIQRTQQEDSAVYLCASSVTRNTEAFFGQGTRLTVV.

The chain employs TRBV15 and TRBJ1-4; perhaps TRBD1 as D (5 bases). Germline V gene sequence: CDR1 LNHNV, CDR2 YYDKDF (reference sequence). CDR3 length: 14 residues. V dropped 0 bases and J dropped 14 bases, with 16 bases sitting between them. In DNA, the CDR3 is TGTGCCACCAGCAGAGATTTAGGGGAAGGGGTCCTGTTTTTT. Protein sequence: CATSRDLGEGVLFF.

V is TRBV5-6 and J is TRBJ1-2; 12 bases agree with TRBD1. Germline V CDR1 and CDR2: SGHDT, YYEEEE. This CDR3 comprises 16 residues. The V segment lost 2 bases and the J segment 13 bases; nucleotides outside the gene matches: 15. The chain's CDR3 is CASSFGTGGKMNVRTF. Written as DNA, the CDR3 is TGTGCCAGCAGCTTCGGGACAGGGGGCAAGATGAATGTTCGCACCTTC. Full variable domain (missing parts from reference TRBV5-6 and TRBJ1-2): DAGVTQSPTHLIKTRGQQVTLRCSPKSGHDTVSWYQQALGQGPQFIFQYYEEEERQRGNFPDRFSGHQFPNYSSELNVNALLLGDSALYLCASSFGTGGKMNVRTFGSGTRLTVV.

Here the CDR3 DNA reads TGTGCCAGCAGCCAGCGGGGGGACGTAGATACGCAGTATTTT. This sequence encodes CASSQRGDVDTQYF. The chain joins TRBV6-5 to TRBJ2-3, with TRBD2 identical over 9 bases. The CDR3 is made up of 14 amino acids. V lost 6 bases to trimming and J lost 5 bases; unmatched junction nucleotides: 6. The germline CDR1 and CDR2 sequences are MNHEY and SVGAGI.

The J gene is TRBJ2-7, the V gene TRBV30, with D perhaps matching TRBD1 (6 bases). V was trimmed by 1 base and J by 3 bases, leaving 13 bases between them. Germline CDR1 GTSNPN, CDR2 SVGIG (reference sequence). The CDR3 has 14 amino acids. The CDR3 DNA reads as TGTGCCTGGAGTGAGGGGGTAGGGGGCTACGAGCAGTACTTC. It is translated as CAWSEGVGGYEQYF.

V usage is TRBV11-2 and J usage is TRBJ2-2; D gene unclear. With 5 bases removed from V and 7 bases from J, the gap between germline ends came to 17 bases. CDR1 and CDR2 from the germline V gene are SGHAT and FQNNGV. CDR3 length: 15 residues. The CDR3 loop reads CASSPPESRNGELFF. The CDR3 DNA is TGTGCCAGCAGCCCCCCGGAGTCACGAAACGGGGAGCTGTTTTTT.

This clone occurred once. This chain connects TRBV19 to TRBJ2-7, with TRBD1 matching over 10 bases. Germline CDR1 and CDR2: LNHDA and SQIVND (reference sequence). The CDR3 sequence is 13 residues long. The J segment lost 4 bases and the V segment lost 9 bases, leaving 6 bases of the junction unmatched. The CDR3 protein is CASQRTGGYEQYF. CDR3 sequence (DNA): TGTGCCAGCCAAAGGACAGGGGGTTACGAGCAGTACTTC.

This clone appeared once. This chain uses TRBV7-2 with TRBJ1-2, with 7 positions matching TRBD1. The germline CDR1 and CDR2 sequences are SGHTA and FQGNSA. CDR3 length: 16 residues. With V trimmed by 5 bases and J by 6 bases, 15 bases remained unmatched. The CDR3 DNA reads TGTGCCAGCAGCAGATCCCCGACAGGGCATAGAGATGGCTACACCTTC. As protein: CASSRSPTGHRDGYTF.

Here the CDR3 reads CASSSPGTGESYTF. The CDR3 region has the DNA TGTGCCAGCAGCTCCCCCGGGACAGGGGAGAGCTACACCTTC. The chain joins TRBV7-2 to TRBJ1-2, with 10 bases matching TRBD1. Germline V gene sequence: CDR1 SGHTA, CDR2 FQGNSA. The CDR3 has 14 residues. V was pared by 4 bases and J by 9 bases, with 8 bases of the junction left unmatched.

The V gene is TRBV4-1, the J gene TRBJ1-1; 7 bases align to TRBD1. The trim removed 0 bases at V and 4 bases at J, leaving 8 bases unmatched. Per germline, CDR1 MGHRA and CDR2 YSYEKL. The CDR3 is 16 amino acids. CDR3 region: CASSQDRGYPSTEAFF. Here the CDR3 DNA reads TGCGCCAGCAGCCAAGACAGGGGGTATCCGAGCACTGAAGCTTTCTTT.

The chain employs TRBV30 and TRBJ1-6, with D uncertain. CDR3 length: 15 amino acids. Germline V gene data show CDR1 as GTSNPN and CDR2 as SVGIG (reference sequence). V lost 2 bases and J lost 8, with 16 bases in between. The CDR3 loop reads CAWSFSGLWDSPLHF. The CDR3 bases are TGTGCCTGGAGTTTCTCCGGACTTTGGGATTCACCCCTCCACTTT. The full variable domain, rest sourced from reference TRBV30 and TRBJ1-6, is SQTIHQWPATLVQPVGSPLSLECTVEGTSNPNLYWYRQAAGRGLQLLFYSVGIGQISSEVPQNLSASRPQDRQFILSSKKLLLSDSGFYLCAWSFSGLWDSPLHFGNGTRLTVT.

Here the CDR3 reads CASSLRPGQGTNTEAFF. CDR3 DNA sequence: TGTGCCAGCAGCTTAAGGCCGGGACAGGGAACGAACACTGAAGCTTTCTTT. The chain carries TRBV7-3 and TRBJ1-1; the match to TRBD1 covers 9 bases. The junction had 7 bases not matched to a gene; V was cut back by 1 base and J by 1 base. The CDR3 length is 17 residues. Germline loops: CDR1 SGHTA, CDR2 FQGTGA.